This record looks at one T cell receptor beta chain sequence and its context. Its antigen is not identified. TCRdb keeps only in-frame clones here, not all; method: immunoSEQ multiplex PCR. The profile covers 45,000 to 55,000 clones, with about three quarters appearing a single time and around 7% taken by the ten largest. Following culture for around 10 days, CD4+ T cells were isolated. Everyone in the study got two shots of either the BNT162b2 or mRNA-1273 vaccine. Among the vaccine recipients, none had a prior SARS-CoV-2 infection, and nucleocapsid antibodies were negative. These data are taken from a study of vaccination effects on CD4 cells after COVID-19. Broader study findings: In the late period after vaccination, infection- and vaccine-induced clones contracted markedly.

Germline CDR1 reads MNHEY; CDR2 reads SVGAGI. V dropped 4 bases and J dropped 9 bases, with 13 bases sitting between them. The CDR3 spans 14 residues. This clonotype was sampled from a human donor who received a COVID-19 vaccine. This chain links TRBV6-5 with TRBJ1-6, with D hard to call. Specimen: CD4+ T cells from PBMCs cultured without peptide, collected after COVID-19 vaccination. The CDR3 reads CASSWAGGRSPLHF. The CDR3 DNA reads TGTGCCAGCAGTTGGGCAGGCGGTCGTTCACCCCTCCACTTT.